This T cell receptor beta chain stems from a study of blood T cell repertoires in COVID-19. The CDR3 is made up of 16 amino acids. Germline V gene sequence: CDR1 SGHTA, CDR2 FQGNSA. Trimming at V came to 5 bases and at J to 8 bases, leaving 15 bases not matched to a gene. The table came from immunoSEQ multiplex PCR; TCRdb's copy has only in-frame clones and leaves some out. The data hold about 250,000 clones, with 65% to 90% observed a single time. This clone was seen once. The sequence was obtained from a woman in her forties or fifties with acute COVID-19. The sequencing input was PBMCs or T cells enriched from blood (not recorded which). The genes are TRBV7-2 and TRBJ1-3; 7 nucleotides match TRBD1. The CDR3: CASSLSSDRVGYTIYF. Written as DNA, the CDR3 is TGTGCCAGCAGCCTTAGTTCTGACAGGGTCGGGTACACCATATATTTT.